This TCR beta chain was profiled in a study of blood T cell repertoires in COVID-19. As for the study in general: Specimens from acute and convalescent COVID-19 originated in the United States, Italy and Spain.

Germline V CDR1 and CDR2: GTSNPN, SVGIG (reference sequence). The V end was cut by 5 bases, the J end by 7 bases, with 11 bases between. The length of the CDR3 is 11 residues. Only in-frame clones appear in the TCRdb table, and some are missing; sequencing was by immunoSEQ multiplex PCR. The data contain about 160,000 clones, roughly 90% of them singletons. J is TRBJ1-1 and V is TRBV30; D call uncertain. The TCR originated in a woman aged 45 to 65 who had recovered from COVID-19. The sample was PBMCs or T cells enriched from blood (not recorded which). DNA for the CDR3: TGTGCCTGGTCCCGCGGACTTGAAGCTTTCTTT. Its translation: CAWSRGLEAFF.